The 27 T cell receptor beta chains listed next were all sequenced from one sample in a study of cytomegalovirus exposure and HLA in healthy donors. The protocol was immunoSEQ multiplex PCR, while the TCRdb copy is restricted to in-frame clones and leaves out a portion. This table holds 90,000 or so clones, 96% found once. Sequencing was performed on PBMCs. The receptors stem from a man aged 18-30 years in good health and CMV-seronegative.

This clone has a single count. The V gene is TRBV6-6, the J gene TRBJ2-1; D is unresolved. CDR1 is MNHNY, CDR2 SVGAGI, per germline (reference sequence). The CDR3 is made up of 12 amino acids. Trimming took 7 bases from V and 8 from J, leaving 12 bases between them. For the CDR3, the DNA is TGTGCCAGCAATCGGTACGAGGATGAGCAGTTCTTC. This sequence encodes CASNRYEDEQFF.

The chain employs TRBV11-2 and TRBJ1-1; possible D gene TRBD1, 5 bases. The V end was cut by 5 bases, the J end by 1 base, with 11 bases between. Germline-derived CDR1 and CDR2 are SGHAT and FQNNGV. The CDR3 spans 14 residues. CDR3 sequence reads: CASSHRNENTEAFF. The DNA of the CDR3 is TGTGCCAGCAGCCACAGGAACGAGAACACTGAAGCTTTCTTT.

This clone came up a few times. The chain combines TRBV25-1 with TRBJ1-5, with TRBD1 matching over 10 bases. The ends lost 6 bases at V and 6 bases at J; junction bases unmatched: 5. This CDR3 has 14 residues. CDR1 and CDR2 (germline): MGHDK, SYGVNS. CDR3 coding DNA: TGTGCCAGCAGCCTGACAGGGGGCGGTCAGCCCCAGCATTTT. Its protein product is CASSLTGGGQPQHF.

The chain carries TRBV7-8 and TRBJ1-1; the match to TRBD1 covers 12 bases. The ends lost 1 base at V and 1 base at J; junction bases unmatched: 7. In germline, CDR1 is SGHVS, CDR2 FQNEAQ. The CDR3 has 18 residues. CDR3 nucleotide sequence: TGTGCCAGCAGCTTAGTTTCGGGACAGGGGGCATGGAACACTGAAGCTTTCTTT. Translated, it gives CASSLVSGQGAWNTEAFF.

The chain carries TRBV2 and TRBJ2-3; maybe TRBD1 (8 bases). This CDR3 is built from 15 residues. With 2 bases removed from V and 6 bases from J, the gap between germline ends came to 15 bases. Germline V gene lookup returns CDR1 SNHLY and CDR2 FYNNEI. The CDR3 reads CASSELTGGGDTQYF. In DNA form, the CDR3 reads TGTGCCAGCAGTGAACTCACAGGGGGAGGGGATACGCAGTATTTT.

The chain links TRBV7-2 to TRBJ2-1; tentatively, D is TRBD2 (6 bases). The CDR3 runs to 15 residues. The V end lost 1 base, the J end lost 2 bases, and 9 bases lay between the germline ends. From germline, CDR1 is SGHTA and CDR2 FQGNSA. CDR3 nucleotides: TGTGCCAGCAGCTTAGAGGAGGGCCCCTACAATGAGCAGTTCTTC. This gives the protein CASSLEEGPYNEQFF.

The chain combines TRBV11-2 with TRBJ2-6; D possibly corresponds to TRBD1 (6 bases). Germline loops: CDR1 SGHAT, CDR2 FQNNGV. V was cut by 0 bases and J by 0 bases, with 12 bases left in between. This CDR3 region has 18 residues. The CDR3 loop is CASSLETGSSSGANVLTF. The CDR3 DNA reads as TGTGCCAGCAGCTTAGAAACAGGGAGTAGCTCTGGGGCCAACGTCCTGACTTTC.

The chain is built from TRBV6-4 and TRBJ2-5, with 9 nucleotides matching TRBD1. The V and J ends lost 3 bases and 5 bases, in that order; junction bases with no gene match: 16. Germline CDR1 is MRHNA and CDR2 is SNTAGT. The CDR3 has 18 residues. The CDR3 protein is CASSDPGQGMGVRETQYF. The CDR3 DNA sequence: TGTGCCAGCAGTGATCCGGGACAGGGTATGGGGGTACGGGAGACCCAGTACTTC.

This chain uses TRBV6-1 with TRBJ1-4; D is perhaps TRBD1 (6 bases). V lost 2 bases and J 8 bases, leaving 12 bases between the germline ends. CDR1 is MNHNS and CDR2 is SASEGT in the germline V gene. This CDR3 has 14 amino acids. The CDR3 bases are TGTGCCAGCAGTGAACGGGGGGCAGGGGAAAAACTGTTTTTT. It yields the protein CASSERGAGEKLFF.

The J gene is TRBJ2-5, the V gene TRBV5-1; 10 nucleotides agree with TRBD2. J gave up 5 bases and V 4 bases, and 14 bases lay outside the gene matches. CDR1 and CDR2 (germline): SGHRS, YFSETQ. The length of the CDR3 is 17 residues. CDR3 in amino acids: CASSPDGLAESGETQYF. DNA for the CDR3: TGCGCCAGCAGCCCGGACGGACTAGCGGAAAGCGGGGAGACCCAGTACTTC.

The table lists this clone with a count of one. The V call is TRBV7-2, the J call TRBJ2-1, with 9 bases matching TRBD2. Germline V gene sequence: CDR1 SGHTA, CDR2 FQGNSA. The V gene end was trimmed by 1 base and the J gene end by 5 bases; junction bases not matched to a gene: 3. The CDR3 is 15 residues long. The CDR3 DNA is TGTGCCAGCAGCTTAGGGACTAGCGCCCACAATGAGCAGTTCTTC. Its protein is CASSLGTSAHNEQFF. The whole variable domain, filled in from reference TRBV7-2 and TRBJ2-1, reads GAGVSQSPSNKVTEKGKDVELRCDPISGHTALYWYRQSLGQGLEFLIYFQGNSAPDKSGLPSDRFSAERTGGSVSTLTIQRTQQEDSAVYLCASSLGTSAHNEQFFGPGTRLTVL.

As concerns this clone: The same CDR3 also results from other DNA sequences found in this sample. V gene TRBV29-1 combines with J gene TRBJ2-1; 9 bases match TRBD1. The CDR3 is made up of 11 amino acids. The germline CDR1 and CDR2 sequences are SQVTM and ANQGSEA. Trimming at V came to 8 bases and at J to 7 bases, leaving 3 bases not matched to a gene. Here the CDR3 DNA reads TGCAGCCTGACAGGGGGGAATGAGCAGTTCTTC. It is translated as CSLTGGNEQFF.

J is TRBJ2-2 and V is TRBV27; D may be TRBD1 (7 bases). In germline, CDR1 is MNHEY, CDR2 SMNVEV (reference sequence). This CDR3 is built from 14 residues. V lost 3 bases, J lost 7 bases, and 12 bases lay in between. Here the CDR3 reads CASSFRGRGGELFF. CDR3 DNA sequence: TGTGCCAGCAGTTTTAGGGGGCGGGGCGGGGAGCTGTTTTTT.

This chain uses TRBV27 with TRBJ2-5; D remains unclear. The CDR3 consists of 14 residues. Per the germline V gene, CDR1 is MNHEY and CDR2 is SMNVEV (reference sequence). Trimming shortened V by 5 bases and J by 5 bases, and 15 bases separated the two germline ends. CDR3 DNA: TGTGCCAGCAGTCCCCGGGTCCGGTCGGAGACCCAGTACTTC. It is translated as CASSPRVRSETQYF.

J is TRBJ2-3 and V is TRBV9, with 8 positions matching TRBD2. Trimming at V came to 4 bases and at J to 1 base, leaving 14 bases not matched to a gene. The CDR3 sequence is 18 residues long. The germline CDR1 and CDR2 sequences are SGDLS and YYNGEE. In DNA, the CDR3 is TGTGCCAGCAGCAAGACTCCCTACCTAGCGGGTGGCACAGATACGCAGTATTTT. It is translated as CASSKTPYLAGGTDTQYF.

The chain combines TRBV6-5 with TRBJ2-7; 10 bases fit TRBD2. V shed 6 bases and J 3 bases; nucleotides not matched to a gene: 5. CDR3 length equals 14 residues. Germline loops: CDR1 MNHEY, CDR2 SVGAGI. CDR3 in amino acids: CASRKGLAFYEQYV. The CDR3 DNA is TGTGCCAGCAGAAAGGGACTAGCGTTCTACGAGCAGTACGTC.

This chain joins TRBV5-1 and TRBJ1-2; 7 bases agree with TRBD1. This CDR3 has 12 amino acids. The germline gives CDR1 SGHRS, CDR2 YFSETQ. Losses at the gene ends were 7 bases for V and 8 bases for J; bases not matched to a gene: 8. In DNA, the CDR3 is TGCGCCAGCGGCCGGGACAGCGGGGGCTACACCTTC. Protein: CASGRDSGGYTF.

The rearrangement joins TRBV28 to TRBJ2-1; 7 bases line up with TRBD1. Germline values: CDR1 MDHEN, CDR2 SYDVKM. The V segment lost 1 base and the J segment 7 bases; nucleotides outside the gene matches: 7. The CDR3 loop spans 15 amino acids. CDR3 sequence reads: CASSLYGTVGNEQFF. Here the CDR3 DNA reads TGTGCCAGCAGTTTATACGGGACAGTCGGGAATGAGCAGTTCTTC.

The gene calls are TRBV6-5 and TRBJ2-7; weak D call: TRBD1 (6 bases). CDR1 and CDR2 from the germline V gene are MNHEY and SVGAGI. V lost 10 bases to trimming and J lost 0 bases, with 16 bases between them. The CDR3 has 14 residues. CDR3 nucleotides: TGTGCCACCAAGGGACATCTGAGCTCCTACGAGCAGTACTTC. The encoded protein is CATKGHLSSYEQYF.

V is TRBV2 and J is TRBJ2-3, with D perhaps TRBD2 (6 bases). Trimming pared 7 bases from V and 6 bases from J, leaving 17 bases between. This CDR3 has 14 amino acids. Germline V lookup: CDR1 SNHLY, CDR2 FYNNEI. In nucleotides, the CDR3 is TGTGCCAGCACACCTAGCGTAGTAAGTGATACGCAGTATTTT. It yields the protein CASTPSVVSDTQYF. The full variable domain, in which reference TRBV2 and TRBJ2-3 provide the parts outside the CDR3, is EPEVTQTPSHQVTQMGQEVILRCVPISNHLYFYWYRQILGQKVEFLVSFYNNEISEKSEIFDDQFSVERPDGSNFTLKIRSTKLEDSAMYFCASTPSVVSDTQYFGPGTRLTVL.

With respect to this clone: At one of its ends the junction is not consistent with the germline gene, which may arise from a read error. V is TRBV7-7 and J is TRBJ2-1; 8 bases align to TRBD2. CDR3 length: 14 residues. Germline V gives CDR1 SSHAT, CDR2 FNYEAQ (reference sequence). The chain's CDR3 is CASSLALAGNEQFF. Written as DNA, the CDR3 is TGTGCTAGCAGCTTAGCGCTAGCGGGCAATGAGCAGTTCTTC.

The CDR3 DNA reads TGCGCCAGCAGCTTTGCGCTTCCGAACAATGAGCAGTTCTTC. Encoded protein: CASSFALPNNEQFF. The chain combines TRBV5-1 with TRBJ2-1; D gene unclear. Trimming pared 2 bases from V and 5 bases from J, leaving 11 bases between. The CDR3 is 14 residues long. Germline lookup yields CDR1 SGHRS and CDR2 YFSETQ.

The chain has TRBV9 and TRBJ1-2; a possible D gene is TRBD1 (5 bases). The CDR3 loop spans 12 amino acids. The germline V gene has CDR1 SGDLS and CDR2 YYNGEE. V lost 3 bases to trimming and J lost 8 bases, with 11 bases between them. CDR3 bases: TGTGCCAGCAGCGGGGTGGGGCGGGGCTACACCTTC. Its translation: CASSGVGRGYTF.

The chain uses TRBV27 and TRBJ2-1, with D uncertain. The germline V and J ends were trimmed by 2 bases and 7 bases, with 9 bases remaining between them. The germline CDR1 and CDR2 sequences are MNHEY and SMNVEV (reference sequence). This CDR3 has 13 amino acids. For the CDR3, the DNA is TGTGCCAGCAGTTTAAGCGTTATTAATGAGCAGTTCTTC. Translated: CASSLSVINEQFF.

V and J are TRBV5-1 and TRBJ2-7; the match to TRBD2 covers 14 bases. This CDR3 is built from 16 residues. CDR1 and CDR2 from the germline V gene are SGHRS and YFSETQ. Trimming cost V 1 base and J 2 bases; bases outside gene matches: 2. CDR3: CASSLMGLAGAYEQYF. The CDR3 bases are TGCGCCAGCAGCTTGATGGGACTAGCGGGAGCCTACGAGCAGTACTTC.

The J gene is TRBJ2-1, the V gene TRBV28; TRBD1 matches at 8 bases. CDR1 MDHEN and CDR2 SYDVKM come from the germline V gene. The V segment lost 7 bases and the J segment 4 bases; nucleotides outside the gene matches: 9. The CDR3 covers 15 residues. This CDR3 reads CASKTHGTGYNEQFF. CDR3 nucleotide sequence: TGTGCCAGCAAAACGCATGGGACAGGTTACAATGAGCAGTTCTTC.

The chain combines TRBV27 with TRBJ2-3; 9 bases fit TRBD2. CDR1 is MNHEY and CDR2 is SMNVEV in the germline V gene (reference sequence). This CDR3 comprises 16 residues. Trimming removed 5 bases from V and 1 base from J; junction bases left unmatched: 7. CDR3 sequence reads: CASSSPQREGTDTQYF. DNA of the CDR3: TGTGCCAGCAGTAGTCCTCAGCGGGAGGGCACAGATACGCAGTATTTT.